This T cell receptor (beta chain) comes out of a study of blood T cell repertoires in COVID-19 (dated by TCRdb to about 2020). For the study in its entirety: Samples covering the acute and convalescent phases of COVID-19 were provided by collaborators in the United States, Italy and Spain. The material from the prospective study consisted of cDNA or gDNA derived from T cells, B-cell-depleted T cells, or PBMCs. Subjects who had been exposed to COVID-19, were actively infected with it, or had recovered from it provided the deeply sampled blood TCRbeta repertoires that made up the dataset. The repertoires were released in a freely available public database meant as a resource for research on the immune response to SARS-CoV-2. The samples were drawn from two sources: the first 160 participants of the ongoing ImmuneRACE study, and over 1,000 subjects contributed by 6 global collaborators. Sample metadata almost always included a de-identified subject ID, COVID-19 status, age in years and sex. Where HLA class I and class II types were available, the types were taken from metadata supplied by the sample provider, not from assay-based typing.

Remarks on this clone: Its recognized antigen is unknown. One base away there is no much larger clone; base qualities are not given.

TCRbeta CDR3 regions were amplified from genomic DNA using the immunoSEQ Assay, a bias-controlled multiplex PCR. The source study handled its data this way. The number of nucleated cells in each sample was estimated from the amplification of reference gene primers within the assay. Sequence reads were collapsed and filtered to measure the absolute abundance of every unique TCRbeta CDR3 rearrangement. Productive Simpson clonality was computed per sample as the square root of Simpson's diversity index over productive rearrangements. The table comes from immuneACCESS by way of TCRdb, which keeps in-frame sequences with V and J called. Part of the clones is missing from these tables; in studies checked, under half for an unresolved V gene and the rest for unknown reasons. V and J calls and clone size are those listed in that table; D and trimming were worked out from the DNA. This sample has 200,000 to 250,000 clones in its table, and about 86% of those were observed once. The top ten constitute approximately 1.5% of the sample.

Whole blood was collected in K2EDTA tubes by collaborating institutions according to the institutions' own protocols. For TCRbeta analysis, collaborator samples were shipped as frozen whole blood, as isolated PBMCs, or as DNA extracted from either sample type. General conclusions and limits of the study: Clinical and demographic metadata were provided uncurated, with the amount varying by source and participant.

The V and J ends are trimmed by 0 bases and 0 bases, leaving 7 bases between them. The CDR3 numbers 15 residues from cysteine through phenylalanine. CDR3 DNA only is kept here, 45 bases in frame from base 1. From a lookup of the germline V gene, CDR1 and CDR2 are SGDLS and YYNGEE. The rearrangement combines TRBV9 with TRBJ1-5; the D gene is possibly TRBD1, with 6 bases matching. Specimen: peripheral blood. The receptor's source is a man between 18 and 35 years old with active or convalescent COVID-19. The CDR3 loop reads CASSVETGSNQPQHF. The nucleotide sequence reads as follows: TGTGCCAGCAGCGTAGAGACAGGTAGCAATCAGCCCCAGCATTTT.